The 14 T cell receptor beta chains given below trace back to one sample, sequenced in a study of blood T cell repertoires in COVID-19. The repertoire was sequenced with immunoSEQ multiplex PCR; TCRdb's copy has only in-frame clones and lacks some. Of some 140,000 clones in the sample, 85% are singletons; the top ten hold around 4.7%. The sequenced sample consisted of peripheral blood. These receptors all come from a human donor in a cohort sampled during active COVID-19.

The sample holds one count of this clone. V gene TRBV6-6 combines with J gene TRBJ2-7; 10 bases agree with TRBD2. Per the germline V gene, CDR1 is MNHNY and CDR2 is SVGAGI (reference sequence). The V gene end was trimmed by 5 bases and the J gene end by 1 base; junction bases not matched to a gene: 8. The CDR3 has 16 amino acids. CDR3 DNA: TGTGCCAGCAGTAGTCTAGCGGGAGTGCTTTCCTACGAGCAGTACGTC. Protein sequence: CASSSLAGVLSYEQYV.

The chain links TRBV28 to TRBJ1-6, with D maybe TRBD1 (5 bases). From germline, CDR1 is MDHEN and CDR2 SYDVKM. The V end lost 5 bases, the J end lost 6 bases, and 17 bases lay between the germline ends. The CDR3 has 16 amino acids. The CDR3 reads CASSPTVDRVNSPLHF. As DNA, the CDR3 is TGTGCCAGCAGTCCGACCGTCGACAGAGTTAATTCACCCCTCCACTTT.

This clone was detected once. CDR3 sequence (DNA): TGTGCCAGCATGTTAGCGGCCTACAATGAGCAGTTCTTC. This sequence encodes CASMLAAYNEQFF. V is TRBV2 and J is TRBJ2-1, with D possibly being TRBD2 (6 bases). CDR1 SNHLY and CDR2 FYNNEI come from the germline V gene. There are 13 residues in the CDR3. Trimming cost V 7 bases and J 2 bases, with 9 bases left between them.

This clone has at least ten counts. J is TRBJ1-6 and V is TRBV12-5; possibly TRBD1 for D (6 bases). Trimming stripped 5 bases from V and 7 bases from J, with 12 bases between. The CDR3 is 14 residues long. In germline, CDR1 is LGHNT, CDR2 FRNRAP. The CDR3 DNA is TGTGCTAGTGGTGCACAGGGATGGAATTCACCCCTCCACTTT. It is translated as CASGAQGWNSPLHF.

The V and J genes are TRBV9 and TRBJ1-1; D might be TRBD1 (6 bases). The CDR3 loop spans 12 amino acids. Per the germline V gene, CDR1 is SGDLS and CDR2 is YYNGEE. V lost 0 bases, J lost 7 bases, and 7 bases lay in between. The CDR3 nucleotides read TGTGCCAGCAGCGTAGTAGGGGGTGAAGCTTTCTTT. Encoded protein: CASSVVGGEAFF.

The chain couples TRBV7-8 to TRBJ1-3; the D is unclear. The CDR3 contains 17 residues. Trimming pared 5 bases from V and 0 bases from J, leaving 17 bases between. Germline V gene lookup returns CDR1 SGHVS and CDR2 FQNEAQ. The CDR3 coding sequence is TGTGCCAGCAGCCCTACTAGACAAGCCCTCTCTGGAAACACCATATATTTT. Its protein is CASSPTRQALSGNTIYF.

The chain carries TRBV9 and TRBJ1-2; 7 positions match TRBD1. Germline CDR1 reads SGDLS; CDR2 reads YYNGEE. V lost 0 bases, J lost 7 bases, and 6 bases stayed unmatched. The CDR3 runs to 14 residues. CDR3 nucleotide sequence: TGTGCCAGCAGCGTAGGACAGGGAGCTATTGGCTACACCTTC. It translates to CASSVGQGAIGYTF. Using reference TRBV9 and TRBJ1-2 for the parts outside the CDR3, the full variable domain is DSGVTQTPKHLITATGQRVTLRCSPRSGDLSVYWYQQSLDQGLQFLIQYYNGEERAKGNILERFSAQQFPDLHSELNLSSLELGDSALYFCASSVGQGAIGYTFGSGTRLTVV.

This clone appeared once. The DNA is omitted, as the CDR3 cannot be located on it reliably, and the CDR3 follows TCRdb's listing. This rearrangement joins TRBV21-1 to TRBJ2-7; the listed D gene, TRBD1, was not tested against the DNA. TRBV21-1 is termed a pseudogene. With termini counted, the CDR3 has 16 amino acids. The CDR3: CASSKDWGQGTYEQYV.

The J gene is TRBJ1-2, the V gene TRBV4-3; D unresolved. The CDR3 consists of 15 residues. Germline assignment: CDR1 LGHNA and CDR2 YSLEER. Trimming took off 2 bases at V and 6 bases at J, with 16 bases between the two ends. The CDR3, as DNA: TGCGCCAGCAGCCAATCCCCGGGAAATCGTAATGGCTACACCTTC. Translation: CASSQSPGNRNGYTF.

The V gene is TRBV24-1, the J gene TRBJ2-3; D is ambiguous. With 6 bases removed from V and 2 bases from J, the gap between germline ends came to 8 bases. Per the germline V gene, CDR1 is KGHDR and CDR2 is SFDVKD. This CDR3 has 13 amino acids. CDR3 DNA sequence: TGTGCCACCAGTCGCCAGGTCACAGATACGCAGTATTTT. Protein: CATSRQVTDTQYF.

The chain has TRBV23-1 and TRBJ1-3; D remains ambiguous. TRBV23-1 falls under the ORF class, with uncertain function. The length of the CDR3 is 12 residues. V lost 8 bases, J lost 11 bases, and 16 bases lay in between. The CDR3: CASSADWRSIYF. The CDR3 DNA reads TGCGCCAGCTCAGCGGATTGGAGGTCCATATATTTT.

The CDR3 is CASSQVRGRRSSYNEQFF. CDR3 nucleotides: TGTGCCAGCAGCCAAGTCAGGGGGCGGCGCAGCTCCTACAATGAGCAGTTCTTC. The rearrangement uses TRBV3-1 (or the pseudogene TRBV3-2) and TRBJ2-1; 8 nucleotides agree with TRBD1. Germline CDR1 LGHDT, CDR2 YNNKEL (reference sequence). Losses at the gene ends were 1 base for V and 0 bases for J; bases not matched to a gene: 8. This CDR3 has 18 residues.

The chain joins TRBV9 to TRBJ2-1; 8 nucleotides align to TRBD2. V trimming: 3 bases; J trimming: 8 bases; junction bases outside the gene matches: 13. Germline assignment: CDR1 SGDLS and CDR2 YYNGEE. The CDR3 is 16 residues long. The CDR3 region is CASSALSGGSRDEQFF. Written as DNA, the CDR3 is TGTGCCAGCAGCGCTTTAAGCGGGGGCTCTAGGGATGAGCAGTTCTTC.

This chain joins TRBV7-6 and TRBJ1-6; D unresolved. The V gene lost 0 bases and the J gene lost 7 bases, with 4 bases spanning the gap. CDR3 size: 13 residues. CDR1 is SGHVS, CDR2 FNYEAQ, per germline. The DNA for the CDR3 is TGTGCCAGCAGCTTAGCAATAAATTCACCCCTCCACTTT. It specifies CASSLAINSPLHF.